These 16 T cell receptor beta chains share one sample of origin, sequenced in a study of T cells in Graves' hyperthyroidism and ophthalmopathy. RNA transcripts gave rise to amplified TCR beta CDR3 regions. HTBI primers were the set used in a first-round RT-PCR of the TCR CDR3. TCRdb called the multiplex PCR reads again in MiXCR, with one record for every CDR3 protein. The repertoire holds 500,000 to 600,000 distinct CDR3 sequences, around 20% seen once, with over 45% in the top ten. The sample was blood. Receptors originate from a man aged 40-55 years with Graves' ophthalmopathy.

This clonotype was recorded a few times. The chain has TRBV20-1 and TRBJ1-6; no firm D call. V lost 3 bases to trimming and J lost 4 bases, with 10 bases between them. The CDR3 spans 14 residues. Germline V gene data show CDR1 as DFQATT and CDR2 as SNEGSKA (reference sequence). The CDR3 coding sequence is TGCAGTGCTAGCCTCAAGGGTTATAATTCACCCCTCCACTTT. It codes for CSASLKGYNSPLHF.

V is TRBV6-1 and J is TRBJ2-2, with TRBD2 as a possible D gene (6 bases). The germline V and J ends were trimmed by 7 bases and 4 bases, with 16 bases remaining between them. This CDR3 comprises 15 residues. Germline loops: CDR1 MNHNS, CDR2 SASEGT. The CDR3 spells CASNIGGPRTGELFF. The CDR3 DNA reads TGTGCCAGCAACATAGGAGGGCCTCGCACCGGGGAGCTGTTTTTT.

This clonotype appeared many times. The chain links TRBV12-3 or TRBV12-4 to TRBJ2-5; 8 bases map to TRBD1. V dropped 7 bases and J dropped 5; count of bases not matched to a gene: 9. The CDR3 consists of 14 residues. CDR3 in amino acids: CASTRQGAKETQYF. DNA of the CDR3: TGTGCCAGCACCCGTCAGGGGGCGAAGGAGACCCAGTACTTC.

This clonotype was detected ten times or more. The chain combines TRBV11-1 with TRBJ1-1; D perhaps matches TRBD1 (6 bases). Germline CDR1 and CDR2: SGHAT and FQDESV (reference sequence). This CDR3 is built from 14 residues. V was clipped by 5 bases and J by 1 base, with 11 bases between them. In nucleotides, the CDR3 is TGTGCCAGCAGCGATCGCAGGGGGAACACTGAAGCTTTCTTT. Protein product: CASSDRRGNTEAFF. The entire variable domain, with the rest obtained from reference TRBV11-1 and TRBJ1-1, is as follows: EAEVAQSPRYKITEKSQAVAFWCDPISGHATLYWYRQILGQGPELLVQFQDESVVDDSQLPKDRFSAERLKGVDSTLKIQPAELGDSAMYLCASSDRRGNTEAFFGQGTRLTVV.

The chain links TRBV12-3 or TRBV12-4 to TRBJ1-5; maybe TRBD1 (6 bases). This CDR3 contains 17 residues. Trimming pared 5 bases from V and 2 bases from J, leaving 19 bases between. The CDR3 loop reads CASSTQEGHLGNQPQHF. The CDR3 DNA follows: TGTGCCAGCAGTACCCAGGAGGGACACCTTGGCAATCAGCCCCAGCATTTT.

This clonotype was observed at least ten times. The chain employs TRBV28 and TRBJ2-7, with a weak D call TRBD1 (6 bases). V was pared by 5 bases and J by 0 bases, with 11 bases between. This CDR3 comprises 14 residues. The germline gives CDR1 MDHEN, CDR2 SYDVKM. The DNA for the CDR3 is TGTGCCAGCAGTAAAGGGGGAAGCTCCTACGAGCAGTACTTC. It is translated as CASSKGGSSYEQYF. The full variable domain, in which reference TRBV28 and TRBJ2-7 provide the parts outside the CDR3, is DVKVTQSSRYLVKRTGEKVFLECVQDMDHENMFWYRQDPGLGLRLIYFSYDVKMKEKGDIPEGYSVSREKKERFSLILESASTNQTSMYLCASSKGGSSYEQYFGPGTRLTVT.

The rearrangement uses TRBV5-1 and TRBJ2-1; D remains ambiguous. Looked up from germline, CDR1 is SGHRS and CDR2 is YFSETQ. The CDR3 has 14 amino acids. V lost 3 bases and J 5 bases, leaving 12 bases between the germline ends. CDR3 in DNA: TGCGCCAGCAGCTCGAGCCCTGGAGACAATGAGCAGTTCTTC. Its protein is CASSSSPGDNEQFF.

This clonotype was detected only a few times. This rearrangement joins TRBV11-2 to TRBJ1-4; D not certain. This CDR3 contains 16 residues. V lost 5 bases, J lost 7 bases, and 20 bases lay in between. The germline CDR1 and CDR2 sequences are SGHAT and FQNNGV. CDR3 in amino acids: CASSTGPTLWSEKLFF. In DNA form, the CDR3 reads TGTGCCAGCAGCACCGGCCCGACCCTGTGGAGTGAAAAACTGTTTTTT. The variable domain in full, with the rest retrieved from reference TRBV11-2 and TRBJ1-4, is EAGVAQSPRYKIIEKRQSVAFWCNPISGHATLYWYQQILGQGPKLLIQFQNNGVVDDSQLPKDRFSAERLKGVDSTLKIQPAKLEDSAVYLCASSTGPTLWSEKLFFGSGTQLSVL.

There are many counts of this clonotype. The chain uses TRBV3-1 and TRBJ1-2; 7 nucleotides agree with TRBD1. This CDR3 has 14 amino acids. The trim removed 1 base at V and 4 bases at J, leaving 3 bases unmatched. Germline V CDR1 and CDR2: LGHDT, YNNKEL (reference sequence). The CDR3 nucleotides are TGTGCCAGCAGCCAAGGTGGACAGGTCTATGGCTACACCTTC. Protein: CASSQGGQVYGYTF.

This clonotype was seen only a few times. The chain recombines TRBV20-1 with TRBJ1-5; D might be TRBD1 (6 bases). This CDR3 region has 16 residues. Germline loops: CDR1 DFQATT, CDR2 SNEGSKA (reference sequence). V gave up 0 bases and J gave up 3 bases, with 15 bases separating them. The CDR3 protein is CSARESVRGYNQPQHF. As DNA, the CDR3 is TGCAGTGCTAGAGAGAGCGTCAGGGGCTACAATCAGCCCCAGCATTTT.

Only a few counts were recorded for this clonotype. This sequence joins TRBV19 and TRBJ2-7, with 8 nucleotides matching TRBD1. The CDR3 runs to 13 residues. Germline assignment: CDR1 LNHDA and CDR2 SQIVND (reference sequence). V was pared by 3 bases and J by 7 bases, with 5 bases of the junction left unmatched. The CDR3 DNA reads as TGTGCCAGTAGTATCCAGGGGGCTACGGAGCAGTACTTC. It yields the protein CASSIQGATEQYF. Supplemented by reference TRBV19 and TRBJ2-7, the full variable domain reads DGGITQSPKYLFRKEGQNVTLSCEQNLNHDAMYWYRQDPGQGLRLIYYSQIVNDFQKGDIAEGYSVSREKKESFPLTVTSAQKNPTAFYLCASSIQGATEQYFGPGTRLTVT.

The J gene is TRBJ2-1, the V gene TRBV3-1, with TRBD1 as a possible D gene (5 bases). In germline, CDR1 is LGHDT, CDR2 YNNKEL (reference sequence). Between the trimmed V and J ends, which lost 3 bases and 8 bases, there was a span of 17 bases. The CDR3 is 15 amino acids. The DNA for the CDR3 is TGTGCCAGCAGCCAGGGTAGTGGGGCTAGTTATGAGCAGTTCTTC. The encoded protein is CASSQGSGASYEQFF.

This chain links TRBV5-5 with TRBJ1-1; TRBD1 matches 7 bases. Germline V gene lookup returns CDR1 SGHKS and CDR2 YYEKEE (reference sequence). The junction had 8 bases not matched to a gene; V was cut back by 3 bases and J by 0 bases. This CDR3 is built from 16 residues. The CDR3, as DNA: TGTGCCAGCAGCTACCACCCGGACAGGATGAACACTGAAGCTTTCTTT. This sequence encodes CASSYHPDRMNTEAFF.

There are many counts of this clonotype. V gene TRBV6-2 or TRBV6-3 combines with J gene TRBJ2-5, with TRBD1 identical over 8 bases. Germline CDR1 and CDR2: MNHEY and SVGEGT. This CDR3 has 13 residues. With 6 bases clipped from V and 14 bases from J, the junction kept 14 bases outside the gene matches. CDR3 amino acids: CASRLPPGQVLYF. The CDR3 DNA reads TGTGCCAGCAGACTTCCCCCGGGACAGGTCCTCTACTTC.

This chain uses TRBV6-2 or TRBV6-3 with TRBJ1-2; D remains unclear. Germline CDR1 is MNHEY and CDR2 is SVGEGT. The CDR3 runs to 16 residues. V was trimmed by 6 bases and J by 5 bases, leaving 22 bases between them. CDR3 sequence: CASSTPPDTLQYGYTF. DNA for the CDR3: TGTGCCAGCAGCACCCCCCCCGACACCCTGCAATATGGCTACACCTTC.

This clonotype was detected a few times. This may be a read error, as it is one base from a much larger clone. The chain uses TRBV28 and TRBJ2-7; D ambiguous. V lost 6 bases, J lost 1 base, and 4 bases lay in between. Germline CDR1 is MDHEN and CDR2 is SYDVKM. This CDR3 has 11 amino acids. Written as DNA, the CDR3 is TGTGCCAGCAGGGCGTCCTACGAGCAGTACTTC. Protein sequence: CASRASYEQYF.